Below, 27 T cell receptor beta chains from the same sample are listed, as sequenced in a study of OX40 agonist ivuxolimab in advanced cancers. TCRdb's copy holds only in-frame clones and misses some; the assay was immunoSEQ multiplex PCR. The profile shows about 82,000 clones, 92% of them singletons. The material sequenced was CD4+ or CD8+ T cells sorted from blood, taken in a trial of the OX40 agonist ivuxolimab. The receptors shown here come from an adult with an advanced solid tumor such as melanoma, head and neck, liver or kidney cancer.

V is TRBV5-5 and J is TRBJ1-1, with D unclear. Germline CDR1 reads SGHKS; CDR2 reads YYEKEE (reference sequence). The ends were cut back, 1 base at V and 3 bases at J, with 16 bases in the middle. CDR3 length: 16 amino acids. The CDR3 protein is CASSLPESRKDTEAFF. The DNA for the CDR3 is TGTGCCAGCAGCTTGCCGGAGTCAAGAAAGGACACTGAAGCTTTCTTT. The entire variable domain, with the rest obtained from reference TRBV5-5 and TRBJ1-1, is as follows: DAGVTQSPTHLIKTRGQQVTLRCSPISGHKSVSWYQQVLGQGPQFIFQYYEKEERGRGNFPDRFSARQFPNYSSELNVNALLLGDSALYLCASSLPESRKDTEAFFGQGTRLTVV.

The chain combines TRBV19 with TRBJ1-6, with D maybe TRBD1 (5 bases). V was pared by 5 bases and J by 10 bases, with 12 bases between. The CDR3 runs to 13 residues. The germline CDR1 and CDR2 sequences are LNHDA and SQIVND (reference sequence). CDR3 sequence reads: CASSFQGGSPLHF. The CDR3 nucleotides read TGTGCCAGTAGTTTCCAGGGCGGCTCACCCCTCCACTTT.

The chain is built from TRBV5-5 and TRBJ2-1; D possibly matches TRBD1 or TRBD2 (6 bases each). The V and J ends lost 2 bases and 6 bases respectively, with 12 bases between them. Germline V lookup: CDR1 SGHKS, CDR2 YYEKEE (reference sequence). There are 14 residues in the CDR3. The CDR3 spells CASSLGRGGNEQFF. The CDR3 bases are TGTGCCAGCAGCTTAGGCAGGGGAGGCAATGAGCAGTTCTTC.

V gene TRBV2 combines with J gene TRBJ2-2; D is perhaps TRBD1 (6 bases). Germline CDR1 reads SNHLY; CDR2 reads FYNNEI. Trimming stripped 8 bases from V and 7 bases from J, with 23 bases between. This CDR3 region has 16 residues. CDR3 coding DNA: TGTGCCAGCGCCCCTCGAGACAGGCGGTTCGACGGGGAGCTGTTTTTT. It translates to CASAPRDRRFDGELFF. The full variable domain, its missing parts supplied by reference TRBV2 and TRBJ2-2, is EPEVTQTPSHQVTQMGQEVILRCVPISNHLYFYWYRQILGQKVEFLVSFYNNEISEKSEIFDDQFSVERPDGSNFTLKIRSTKLEDSAMYFCASAPRDRRFDGELFFGEGSRLTVL.

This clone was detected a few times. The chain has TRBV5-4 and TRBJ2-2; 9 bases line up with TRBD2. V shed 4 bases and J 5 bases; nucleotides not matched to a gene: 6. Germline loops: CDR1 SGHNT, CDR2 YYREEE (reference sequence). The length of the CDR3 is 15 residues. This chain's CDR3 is CASSAGGPGTGELFF. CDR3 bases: TGTGCCAGCAGCGCGGGGGGGCCAGGTACCGGGGAGCTGTTTTTT. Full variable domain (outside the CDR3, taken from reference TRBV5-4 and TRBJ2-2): ETGVTQSPTHLIKTRGQQVTLRCSSQSGHNTVSWYQQALGQGPQFIFQYYREEENGRGNFPPRFSGLQFPNYSSELNVNALELDDSALYLCASSAGGPGTGELFFGEGSRLTVL.

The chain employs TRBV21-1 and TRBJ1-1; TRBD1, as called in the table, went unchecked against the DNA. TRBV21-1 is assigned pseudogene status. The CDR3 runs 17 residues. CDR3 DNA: TGTGCCAGCAGCAATCCTTCAGGGGGGAATGCCAACACTGAAGCTTTCTTT. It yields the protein CASSNPSGGNANTEAFF.

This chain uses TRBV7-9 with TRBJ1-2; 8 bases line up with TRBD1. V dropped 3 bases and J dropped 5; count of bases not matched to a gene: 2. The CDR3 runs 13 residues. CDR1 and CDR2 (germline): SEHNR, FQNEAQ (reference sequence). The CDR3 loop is CASSFGQGYGYTF. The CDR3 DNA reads TGTGCCAGCAGCTTCGGACAGGGTTATGGCTACACCTTC.

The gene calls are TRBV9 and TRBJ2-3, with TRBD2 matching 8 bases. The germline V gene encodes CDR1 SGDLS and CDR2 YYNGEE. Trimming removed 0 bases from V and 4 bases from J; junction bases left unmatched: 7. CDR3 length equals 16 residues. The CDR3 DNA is TGTGCCAGCAGCGTAGACGCGGGGGGTTTAGCAGATACGCAGTATTTT. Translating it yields CASSVDAGGLADTQYF.

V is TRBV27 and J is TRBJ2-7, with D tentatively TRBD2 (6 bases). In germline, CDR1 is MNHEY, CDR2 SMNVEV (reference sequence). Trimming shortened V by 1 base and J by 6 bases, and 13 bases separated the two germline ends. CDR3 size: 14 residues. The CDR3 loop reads CASSLWSLGGEQYF. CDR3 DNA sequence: TGTGCCAGCAGTTTATGGTCCCTGGGGGGCGAGCAGTACTTC.

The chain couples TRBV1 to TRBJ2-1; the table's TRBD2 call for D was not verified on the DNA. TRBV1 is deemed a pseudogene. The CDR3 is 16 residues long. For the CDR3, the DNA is TGCACCAGCAGCCAAGGGAGCACTAGGCCCCCCTATGAGCAGTTCTTC. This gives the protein CTSSQGSTRPPYEQFF.

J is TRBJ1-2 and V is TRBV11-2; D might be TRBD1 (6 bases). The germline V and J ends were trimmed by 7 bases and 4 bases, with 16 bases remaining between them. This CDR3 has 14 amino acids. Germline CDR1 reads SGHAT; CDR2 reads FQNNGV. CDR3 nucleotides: TGTGCCAGCAAACACACGGGACAACTCTATGGCTACACCTTC. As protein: CASKHTGQLYGYTF.

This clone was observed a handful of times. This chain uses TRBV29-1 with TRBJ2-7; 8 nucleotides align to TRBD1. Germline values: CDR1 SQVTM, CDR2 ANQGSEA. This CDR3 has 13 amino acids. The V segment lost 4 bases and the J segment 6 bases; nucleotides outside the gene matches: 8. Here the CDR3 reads CSVVGGQGGEQYF. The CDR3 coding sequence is TGCAGCGTTGTAGGAGGACAGGGTGGCGAGCAGTACTTC.

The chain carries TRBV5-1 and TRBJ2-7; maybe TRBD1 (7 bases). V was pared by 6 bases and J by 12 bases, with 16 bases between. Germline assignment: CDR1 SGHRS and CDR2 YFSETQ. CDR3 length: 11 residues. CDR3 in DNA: TGCGCCAGCAAGGAGGGGGCGCCCAGGTACTTC. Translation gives CASKEGAPRYF.

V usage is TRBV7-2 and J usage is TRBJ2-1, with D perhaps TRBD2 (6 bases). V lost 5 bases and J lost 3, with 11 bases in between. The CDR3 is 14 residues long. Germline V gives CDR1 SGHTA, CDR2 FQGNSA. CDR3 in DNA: TGTGCCAGCAGCGGGTGGACTATCTACAATGAGCAGTTCTTC. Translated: CASSGWTIYNEQFF.

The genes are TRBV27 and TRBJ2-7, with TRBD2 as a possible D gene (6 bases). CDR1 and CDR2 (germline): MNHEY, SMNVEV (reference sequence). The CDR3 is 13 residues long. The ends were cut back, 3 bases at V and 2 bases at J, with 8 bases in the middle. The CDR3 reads CASSFGGTYEQYF. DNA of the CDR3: TGTGCCAGCAGTTTCGGGGGAACCTACGAGCAGTACTTC.

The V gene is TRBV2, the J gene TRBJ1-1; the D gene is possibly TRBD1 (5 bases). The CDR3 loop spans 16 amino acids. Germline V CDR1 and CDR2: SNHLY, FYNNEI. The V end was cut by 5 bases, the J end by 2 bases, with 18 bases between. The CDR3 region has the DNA TGTGCCAGCAGTAACTACCTTGGGGGATCAAACACTGAAGCTTTCTTT. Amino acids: CASSNYLGGSNTEAFF.

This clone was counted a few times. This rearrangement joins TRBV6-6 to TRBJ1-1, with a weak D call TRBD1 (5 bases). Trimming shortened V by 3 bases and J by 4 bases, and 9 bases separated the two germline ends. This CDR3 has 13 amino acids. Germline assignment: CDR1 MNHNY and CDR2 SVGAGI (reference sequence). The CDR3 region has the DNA TGTGCCAGCAGTTATAGTGGGGGCACTGAAGCTTTCTTT. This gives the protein CASSYSGGTEAFF.

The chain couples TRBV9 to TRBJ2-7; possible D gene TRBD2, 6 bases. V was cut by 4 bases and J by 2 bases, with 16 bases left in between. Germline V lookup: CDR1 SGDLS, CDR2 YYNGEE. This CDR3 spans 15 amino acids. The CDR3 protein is CASSIGGSEAYEQYF. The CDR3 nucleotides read TGTGCCAGCAGCATCGGGGGTAGCGAAGCCTACGAGCAGTACTTC.

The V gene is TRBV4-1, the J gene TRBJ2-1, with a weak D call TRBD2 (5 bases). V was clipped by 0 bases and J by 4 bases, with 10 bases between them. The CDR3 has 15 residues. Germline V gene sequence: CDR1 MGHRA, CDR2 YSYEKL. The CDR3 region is CASSQERGEYNEQFF. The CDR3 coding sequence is TGCGCCAGCAGCCAAGAACGGGGAGAATACAATGAGCAGTTCTTC.

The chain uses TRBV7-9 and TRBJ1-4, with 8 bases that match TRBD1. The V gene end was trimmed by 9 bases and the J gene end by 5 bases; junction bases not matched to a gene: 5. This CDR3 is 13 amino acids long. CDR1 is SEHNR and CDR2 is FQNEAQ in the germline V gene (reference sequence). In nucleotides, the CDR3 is TGTGCCAGTCGGACAGGGTCCAATGAAAAACTGTTTTTT. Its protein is CASRTGSNEKLFF.

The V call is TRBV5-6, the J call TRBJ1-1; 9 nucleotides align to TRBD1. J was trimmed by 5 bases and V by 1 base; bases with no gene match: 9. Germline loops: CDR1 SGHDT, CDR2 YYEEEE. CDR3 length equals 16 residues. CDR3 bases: TGTGCCAGCAGCTTGATGGGACAGGGAAGTCGGACTGAAGCTTTCTTT. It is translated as CASSLMGQGSRTEAFF.

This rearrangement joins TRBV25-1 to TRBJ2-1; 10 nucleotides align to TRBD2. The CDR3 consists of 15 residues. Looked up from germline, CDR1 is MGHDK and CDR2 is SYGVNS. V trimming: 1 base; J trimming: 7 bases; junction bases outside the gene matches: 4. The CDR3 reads CASSELAGGGNEQFF. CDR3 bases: TGTGCCAGCAGTGAATTAGCGGGGGGAGGAAATGAGCAGTTCTTC.

CDR3 in DNA: TGTGCCAGCAGCCCTGGGAGCGAGTCACCCCTCCACTTT. It codes for CASSPGSESPLHF. The V gene is TRBV7-6, the J gene TRBJ1-6; D ambiguous. V dropped 5 bases and J dropped 10 bases, with 12 bases sitting between them. This CDR3 is built from 13 residues. Germline V CDR1 and CDR2: SGHVS, FNYEAQ.

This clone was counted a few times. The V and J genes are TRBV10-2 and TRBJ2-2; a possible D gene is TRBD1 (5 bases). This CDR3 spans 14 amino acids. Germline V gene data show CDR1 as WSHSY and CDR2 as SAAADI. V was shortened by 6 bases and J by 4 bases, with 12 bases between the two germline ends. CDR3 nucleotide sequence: TGCGCCAGCAGCGGTGGGGCCGCCACCGGGGAGCTGTTTTTT. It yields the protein CASSGGAATGELFF.

This CDR3 is CASSTGQASWSTEAFF. CDR3 in DNA: TGTGCCAGCAGTACGGGACAGGCCTCTTGGAGCACTGAAGCTTTCTTT. The rearrangement uses TRBV2 and TRBJ1-1; 8 nucleotides match TRBD1. Germline assignment: CDR1 SNHLY and CDR2 FYNNEI. J lost 4 bases, V lost 5 bases, and 12 bases had no gene match. CDR3 length: 16 amino acids.

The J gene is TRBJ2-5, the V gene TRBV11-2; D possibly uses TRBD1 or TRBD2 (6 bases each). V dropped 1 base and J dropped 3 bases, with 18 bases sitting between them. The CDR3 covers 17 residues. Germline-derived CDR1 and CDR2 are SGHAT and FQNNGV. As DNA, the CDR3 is TGTGCCAGCAGCTTAGCGTTCCGGGGGCACGGAGAAGAGACCCAGTACTTC. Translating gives CASSLAFRGHGEETQYF. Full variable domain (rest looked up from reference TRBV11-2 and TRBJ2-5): EAGVAQSPRYKIIEKRQSVAFWCNPISGHATLYWYQQILGQGPKLLIQFQNNGVVDDSQLPKDRFSAERLKGVDSTLKIQPAKLEDSAVYLCASSLAFRGHGEETQYFGPGTRLLVL.

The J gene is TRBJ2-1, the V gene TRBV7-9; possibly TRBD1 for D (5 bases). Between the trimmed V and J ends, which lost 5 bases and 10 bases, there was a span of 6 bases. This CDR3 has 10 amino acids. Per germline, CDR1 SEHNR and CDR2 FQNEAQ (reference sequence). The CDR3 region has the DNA TGTGCCAGCAGCCGGACAGAGCAGTTCTTC. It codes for CASSRTEQFF. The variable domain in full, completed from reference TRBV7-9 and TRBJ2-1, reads DTGVSQNPRHKITKRGQNVTFRCDPISEHNRLYWYRQTLGQGPEFLTYFQNEAQLEKSRLLSDRFSAERPKGSFSTLEIQRTEQGDSAMYLCASSRTEQFFGPGTRLTVL.